A selection of T cell receptor beta chains follows, all from one sample in a study of CD8+CD57+ T cells in acquired aplastic anemia. One entry per CDR3 protein results from TCRdb running MiXCR on the reads. This sample has 400,000 to 450,000 distinct CDR3 sequences, with roughly 64% found just once. Sequences were obtained from sorted CD4+, CD8+, or CD8+CD57+ T cells (not recorded which) from PBMCs. Receptors originate from a human donor in good health, serving as a control. CDR3s include the opening cysteine and the closing phenylalanine or tryptophan. Fields, in order: CDR3 protein, CDR3 DNA, clone size, V gene, D gene, J gene. D genes are given only for firm matches. Only some rows state a clone size, as once, few, many or a class for expanded clones.

CDR3: CASSIKGGGAMNTEAFF
DNA: TGTGCCAGTAGTATAAAGGGGGGGGGGGCTATGAACACTGAAGCTTTCTTT
size: many
V: TRBV19
D: -
J: TRBJ1-1

CDR3: CASSLSSGTDWNEQFF
DNA: TGTGCCAGCAGCTTATCGTCGGGGACAGACTGGAATGAGCAGTTCTTC
size: -
V: TRBV5-5
D: TRBD1
J: TRBJ2-1

CDR3: CASDPGQENSPLHFGNF
DNA: -
size: once
V: TRBV19
D: -
J: TRBJ1-5

CDR3: CASSRDRTSTYAQYF
DNA: TGTGCCAGCAGCCGGGACAGGACGAGCACCTATGCGCAGTACTTC
size: -
V: TRBV11-2
D: TRBD1
J: TRBJ2-7

CDR3: CASNLDGYSF
DNA: TGTGCCAGCAATCTGGATGGCTACTCCTTC
size: once
V: TRBV2
D: -
J: TRBJ1-2

CDR3: CASSVDTGATDTQTQYF
DNA: TGTGCCAGCAGCGTAGATACGGGGGCAACAGATACGCAGACGCAGTATTTT
size: -
V: TRBV7-2
D: -
J: TRBJ2-3

CDR3: CASSRAGNYNSPLHF
DNA: TGTGCCAGCAGCCGCGCCGGTAACTATAATTCACCCCTCCATTTT
size: -
V: TRBV7-6
D: -
J: TRBJ1-5

CDR3: CASRRTGQVGGYTF
DNA: TGTGCCAGCAGACGGACAGGGCAAGTGGGGGGCTACACCTTC
size: -
V: TRBV6-6
D: TRBD1
J: TRBJ1-2

CDR3: CASSLAGLAGGSVEQYF
DNA: TGTGCCAGCAGCTTAGCGGGACTAGCGGGGGGTTCAGTCGAGCAGTACTTC
size: -
V: TRBV11-3
D: TRBD2
J: TRBJ2-7

CDR3: CASSVYRGTGYGYTF
DNA: TGTGCCAGCAGCGTTTACAGGGGAACTGGCTATGGCTACACCTTC
size: -
V: TRBV7-9
D: TRBD1
J: TRBJ1-2

CDR3: CASSPQGGAGANVLTF
DNA: TGTGCCAGCAGCCCGCAGGGCGGGGCTGGGGCCAACGTCCTGACTTTC
size: -
V: TRBV5-4
D: -
J: TRBJ2-6

CDR3: CASSYRELVYEQYF
DNA: TGTGCCAGCAGTTACAGGGAGTTGGTATACGAGCAGTACTTC
size: -
V: TRBV6-2/TRBV6-3
D: -
J: TRBJ2-7

CDR3: CASRGLTGSTEAFF
DNA: TGTGCCAGCAGGGGATTGACAGGGAGCACTGAAGCTTTCTTT
size: many
V: TRBV6-6
D: TRBD1
J: TRBJ1-1

CDR3: CGPGQGAWEQYF
DNA: TGTGGTCCGGGACAGGGGGCTTGGGAGCAGTACTTC
size: -
V: TRBV10-3
D: TRBD1
J: TRBJ2-7

CDR3: CASSEFRTGADTQYF
DNA: TGTGCCAGCAGTGAATTTAGGACAGGGGCAGATACGCAGTATTTT
size: many
V: TRBV25-1
D: TRBD1
J: TRBJ2-3

CDR3: CSVKTLVNTEAFF
DNA: TGCAGCGTTAAGACACTAGTCAACACTGAAGCTTTCTTT
size: few
V: TRBV29-1
D: -
J: TRBJ1-1

CDR3: CASSPGAGADKLFF
DNA: TGTGCCAGCTCCCCCGGGGCAGGGGCAGATAAACTGTTTTTT
size: -
V: TRBV19
D: -
J: TRBJ1-4

CDR3: CASSLVRGHTEAFF
DNA: TGTGCCAGCAGCTTAGTCAGGGGACACACTGAAGCTTTCTTT
size: -
V: TRBV7-9
D: -
J: TRBJ1-1

CDR3: CASSLFFHGGELFF
DNA: TGTGCCAGCAGCTTGTTCTTCCACGGCGGGGAGCTGTTTTTT
size: -
V: TRBV5-6
D: -
J: TRBJ2-2

CDR3: CASSLERGVTGELFF
DNA: TGCGCCAGCAGCTTGGAGCGTGGAGTCACCGGGGAGCTGTTTTTT
size: -
V: TRBV5-1
D: -
J: TRBJ2-2

CDR3: CASMRQGITDEQYF
DNA: TGTGCCAGCATGAGACAGGGGATCACCGACGAGCAGTACTTC
size: -
V: TRBV6-1
D: TRBD1
J: TRBJ2-7

CDR3: CSARPQGTYGYTF
DNA: TGCAGTGCTAGACCTCAGGGTACCTACGGCTACACCTTC
size: -
V: TRBV20-1
D: -
J: TRBJ1-2

CDR3: CASSTAGTGEEQYF
DNA: TGCGCCAGCAGCACCGCCGGGACAGGGGAGGAGCAGTACTTC
size: -
V: TRBV5-1
D: TRBD1
J: TRBJ2-7

CDR3: CSARGQGARNYGYTF
DNA: TGCAGTGCTAGAGGTCAGGGGGCCCGTAACTATGGCTACACCTTC
size: once
V: TRBV20-1
D: TRBD1
J: TRBJ1-2

CDR3: CSARDGNFGPDTQYF
DNA: TGCAGTGCTAGAGATGGCAACTTTGGACCAGATACGCAGTATTTT
size: -
V: TRBV20-1
D: -
J: TRBJ2-3

CDR3: CASSLTGTCTDTQYF
DNA: TGTGCCAGCAGCCTGACCGGGACTTGCACAGATACGCAGTATTTT
size: -
V: TRBV7-8
D: -
J: TRBJ2-3

CDR3: CASSSMTGDYGYTF
DNA: TGTGCCAGCAGCTCCATGACAGGGGACTATGGCTACACCTTC
size: -
V: TRBV9
D: TRBD1
J: TRBJ1-2

CDR3: CAISEAEGLDNEQFF
DNA: TGTGCCATCAGCGAAGCTGAGGGTCTGGACAATGAGCAGTTCTTC
size: -
V: TRBV10-3
D: -
J: TRBJ2-1

CDR3: CASRASLVQPQHF
DNA: TGTGCCAGCAGAGCCAGTCTGGTTCAGCCCCAGCATTTT
size: -
V: TRBV5-5
D: -
J: TRBJ1-5

CDR3: CASSSPGTGRGYTF
DNA: TGTGCCAGCAGCTCCCCCGGGACAGGGCGCGGCTACACCTTC
size: -
V: TRBV7-9
D: TRBD1
J: TRBJ1-2

CDR3: CASSRGAGNSPLHF
DNA: TGTGCCAGCAGTCGGGGCGCCGGTAATTCACCCCTCCACTTT
size: -
V: TRBV12-3/TRBV12-4
D: -
J: TRBJ1-6

CDR3: CASSWAGWQRKLFF
DNA: TGCGCCAGCAGCTGGGCGGGATGGCAGCGCAAACTGTTTTTT
size: -
V: TRBV5-1
D: -
J: TRBJ1-4

CDR3: CASSEKAGQPYYEQFF
DNA: TGTGCCAGTAGTGAGAAAGCGGGGCAACCCTACTATGAGCAGTTCTTC
size: -
V: TRBV9
D: TRBD2
J: TRBJ2-1

CDR3: CASSFTTGASNTGYTF
DNA: TGTGCCAGCAGTTTTACTACCGGGGCCAGCAACACTGGCTACACCTTC
size: few
V: TRBV2
D: -
J: TRBJ1-2

CDR3: CASTSRGRLPKGQAFNEQFF
DNA: TGTGCCAGCACTTCGAGGGGGCGACTCCCTAAAGGACAGGCCTTTAATGAGCAGTTCTTC
size: many
V: TRBV2
D: TRBD1
J: TRBJ2-1

CDR3: CASSHRGEHQPQHF
DNA: TGTGCCAGCAGTCACAGGGGAGAGCATCAGCCCCAGCATTTT
size: many
V: TRBV27
D: TRBD1
J: TRBJ1-5

CDR3: CASSSQGAGYEQYF
DNA: TGTGCCAGCAGTAGTCAGGGGGCTGGCTACGAGCAGTACTTC
size: many
V: TRBV27
D: TRBD1
J: TRBJ2-7

CDR3: CASRSGQDNEKLFF
DNA: TGTGCCAGCAGATCGGGGCAGGATAATGAAAAACTGTTTTTT
size: -
V: TRBV12-3/TRBV12-4
D: -
J: TRBJ1-4

CDR3: CASSLKGAYAFF
DNA: TGTGCCAGCAGCTTAAAGGGGGCATACGCTTTCTTT
size: many
V: TRBV7-2
D: TRBD1
J: TRBJ1-1

CDR3: CASSSGQGDEKLFF
DNA: TGTGCCAGCAGCTCGGGACAGGGCGATGAAAAACTGTTTTTT
size: -
V: TRBV7-8
D: TRBD1
J: TRBJ1-4

CDR3: CASSEMERANYELYF
DNA: TGTGCCAGCAGTGAAATGGAACGGGCGAATTACGAGCTCTACTTC
size: -
V: TRBV2
D: -
J: TRBJ2-7

CDR3: CSADRGTYLPQHF
DNA: TGCAGTGCGGACAGGGGAACCTATCTACCCCAGCATTTT
size: -
V: TRBV20-1
D: TRBD1
J: TRBJ1-5

CDR3: CASTPPQRDNNSPLHF
DNA: TGTGCCAGCACCCCACCCCAACGGGACAATAATTCACCCCTCCACTTT
size: once
V: TRBV5-4
D: -
J: TRBJ1-6

CDR3: CASNSRDFGGQPQHF
DNA: TGTGCCAGCAACAGCCGGGACTTCGGGGGTCAGCCCCAGCATTTT
size: few
V: TRBV2
D: -
J: TRBJ1-5

CDR3: CASSLGTGQETQYF
DNA: TGTGCCAGCAGCCTTGGGACAGGGCAAGAGACCCAGTACTTC
size: many
V: TRBV7-2
D: TRBD1
J: TRBJ2-5

CDR3: CSAGYPGGADTEAFF
DNA: TGCAGTGCTGGCTATCCAGGGGGGGCTGACACTGAAGCTTTCTTT
size: -
V: TRBV20-1
D: TRBD1
J: TRBJ1-1

CDR3: CASSREAKETQYF
DNA: TGTGCCAGCAGCCGAGAGGCTAAAGAGACCCAGTACTTC
size: few
V: TRBV3-1
D: -
J: TRBJ2-5

CDR3: CASSRTRSSYNSPLHF
DNA: TGTGCCAGTAGTCGAACACGTTCCTCCTATAATTCACCCCTCCACTTT
size: many
V: TRBV19
D: -
J: TRBJ1-6

CDR3: CASSLSLEGDGYTF
DNA: TGTGCCAGCAGCTTAAGTTTAGAGGGGGACGGCTACACCTTC
size: many
V: TRBV7-3
D: -
J: TRBJ1-2

CDR3: CASGLVGQSYNEQFF
DNA: TGTGCTAGTGGCCTGGTGGGGCAGTCCTACAATGAGCAGTTCTTC
size: -
V: TRBV12-5
D: -
J: TRBJ2-1

CDR3: CASSLVENTGAFF
DNA: TGTGCCAGCAGCTTAGTGGAGAACACTGGAGCTTTCTTT
size: -
V: TRBV7-3
D: -
J: TRBJ1-1

CDR3: CASCGRRGSYSSPLHF
DNA: TGTGCCAGCTGTGGGAGACGGGGCTCCTATAGTTCACCCCTCCACTTT
size: -
V: TRBV6-6
D: -
J: TRBJ1-6

CDR3: CASRAGASYIYYEQYF
DNA: TGCGCCAGCAGAGCTGGGGCCAGCTACATCTACTACGAGCAGTACTTC
size: few
V: TRBV10-2
D: -
J: TRBJ2-7